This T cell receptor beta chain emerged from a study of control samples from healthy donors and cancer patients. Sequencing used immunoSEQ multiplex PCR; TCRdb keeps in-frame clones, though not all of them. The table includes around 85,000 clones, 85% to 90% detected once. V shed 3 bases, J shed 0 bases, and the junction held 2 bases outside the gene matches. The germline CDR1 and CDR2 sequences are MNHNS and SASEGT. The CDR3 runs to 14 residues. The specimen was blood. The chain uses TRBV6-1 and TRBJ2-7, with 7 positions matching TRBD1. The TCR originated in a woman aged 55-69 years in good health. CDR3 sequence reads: CASSEGQLSYEQYF. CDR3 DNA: TGTGCCAGCAGTGAGGGACAGCTCTCCTACGAGCAGTACTTC.